This T cell receptor beta chain was captured by sequencing in a study of OX40 agonist ivuxolimab in advanced cancers. Study-level background: As their treatment, patients were administered ivuxolimab, an agonistic anti-OX40 (CD134) antibody. Three patients, one with hepatocellular carcinoma and two with cutaneous melanoma, achieved partial responses. General study findings and limits: CD4+ T cells averaged fewer expanded clones than CD8+ T cells. CD4+ and CD8+ blood T cells expanded clonally by week 6 at 0.1 to 3.0 mg/kg.

A word on this clone: The antigen is unknown.

Libraries were prepared by immunoSEQ multiplex PCR; TCRdb keeps only in-frame clonotypes and omits some of them. The repertoire consists of 35,000 to 45,000 clones, with around 89% occurring once and the leading ten covering about 16%. The germline V gene encodes CDR1 SGDLS and CDR2 YYNGEE. V gave up 4 bases and J gave up 2 bases, with 16 bases separating them. The CDR3 is 16 amino acids. This rearrangement joins TRBV9 to TRBJ1-5; D ambiguous. The specimen comprised CD4+ or CD8+ T cells sorted from blood, sampled in a trial of the OX40 agonist ivuxolimab. This clonotype was obtained from an adult with an advanced solid tumor such as melanoma, head and neck, liver or kidney cancer. The CDR3 region is CASSPGEGGGNQPQHF. The CDR3 DNA sequence: TGTGCCAGCAGCCCCGGCGAGGGCGGAGGCAATCAGCCCCAGCATTTT. Full variable domain (missing parts from reference TRBV9 and TRBJ1-5): DSGVTQTPKHLITATGQRVTLRCSPRSGDLSVYWYQQSLDQGLQFLIQYYNGEERAKGNILERFSAQQFPDLHSELNLSSLELGDSALYFCASSPGEGGGNQPQHFGDGTRLSIL.